This T cell receptor (beta chain) was captured by sequencing in a study of response to subunit inactivated influenza vaccine. Whole-study results and caveats: The authors proposed limited new T cell recruitment per seasonal influenza vaccination.

TCRdb reprocessed the RT-PCR reads via MiXCR and lists one record per CDR3 protein. This table has hundreds of thousands of distinct CDR3 sequences, about 8% appearing once. CDR1 KGHSH and CDR2 LQKENI come from the germline V gene. This CDR3 spans 15 amino acids. Trimming removed 0 bases from V and 6 bases from J; junction bases left unmatched: 6. This clonotype was observed a handful of times. Its antigen is not known. V gene TRBV18 combines with J gene TRBJ2-7; TRBD1 aligns across 9 bases. This TCR was recovered from a man aged 45 to 75 who received an inactivated influenza vaccine. The material sequenced was PBMCs from blood, taken less than 30 months after vaccination. In nucleotides, the CDR3 is TGTGCCAGCTCACCACCATATGGGACAGGGTTCGAGCAGTACTTC. Encoded protein: CASSPPYGTGFEQYF.